The 9 T cell receptor beta chains below all came from one sample that was sequenced in a study of Graves' ophthalmopathy and Graves' hyperthyroidism. The study amplified TCR beta CDR3 regions using RNA transcripts. HTBI primers were employed in first-round RT-PCR, then a second-round multiplex PCR followed. MiXCR was run by TCRdb on the multiplex PCR reads, yielding one entry per CDR3 protein. The table includes fewer than 400,000 distinct CDR3 sequences, about 17% detected once. The specimen sequenced was peripheral blood. All receptors derive from a woman under 30 with Graves' ophthalmopathy.

Ten or more counts support this clonotype. The gene calls are TRBV5-6 and TRBJ1-1, with D unresolved. Germline V gene data show CDR1 as SGHDT and CDR2 as YYEEEE. V lost 0 bases and J lost 0, with 12 bases in between. The CDR3 loop spans 16 amino acids. The CDR3 bases are TGTGCCAGCAGCTTGGTTTGGGTCAGATTGAACACTGAAGCTTTCTTT. This codes for CASSLVWVRLNTEAFF.

This clonotype was detected many times. The rearrangement links TRBV27 to TRBJ2-7; D is perhaps TRBD1 or TRBD2 (6 bases each). This CDR3 is built from 15 residues. Germline V gives CDR1 MNHEY, CDR2 SMNVEV (reference sequence). V lost 2 bases and J lost 2, with 13 bases in between. CDR3 DNA: TGTGCCAGCAGTTTAGTTACGGGGGCTCCCTACGAGCAGTACTTC. This codes for CASSLVTGAPYEQYF.

The sample holds many counts of this clonotype. The chain recombines TRBV6-6 with TRBJ1-1; D gene uncertain. V dropped 5 bases and J dropped 2 bases, with 12 bases sitting between them. Germline loops: CDR1 MNHNY, CDR2 SVGAGI (reference sequence). The CDR3 consists of 14 residues. The CDR3 loop is CASSIMNLNTEAFF. The DNA of the CDR3 is TGTGCCAGCAGTATAATGAATCTTAACACTGAAGCTTTCTTT.

V is TRBV28 and J is TRBJ2-7; D is uncertain. Germline assignment: CDR1 MDHEN and CDR2 SYDVKM. V gave up 10 bases and J gave up 2 bases, with 3 bases separating them. The length of the CDR3 is 9 residues. The CDR3 protein is CAKTYEQYF. CDR3 DNA: TGTGCCAAGACCTACGAGCAGTACTTC.

V and J are TRBV7-3 and TRBJ2-5; D gene ambiguous. The germline V gene encodes CDR1 SGHTA and CDR2 FQGTGA. The germline V and J ends were trimmed by 1 base and 7 bases, with 10 bases remaining between them. The CDR3 is 13 residues long. CDR3 bases: TGTGCCAGCAGCTTAAGGGATTGGGGGACCCAGTACTTC. Its translation: CASSLRDWGTQYF. The full variable domain, in which reference TRBV7-3 and TRBJ2-5 provide the parts outside the CDR3, is GAGVSQTPSNKVTEKGKYVELRCDPISGHTALYWYRQSLGQGPEFLIYFQGTGAADDSGLPNDRFFAVRPEGSVSTLKIQRTERGDSAVYLCASSLRDWGTQYFGPGTRLLVL.

This clonotype was counted at least ten times. The rearrangement links TRBV20-1 to TRBJ2-7, with 12 bases fitting TRBD2. The CDR3 totals 14 residues. The germline gives CDR1 DFQATT, CDR2 SNEGSKA (reference sequence). V dropped 5 bases and J dropped 4; count of bases not matched to a gene: 6. CDR3 amino acids: CSAASGGAPYEQYF. CDR3 DNA sequence: TGCAGTGCTGCTAGCGGGGGGGCCCCGTACGAGCAGTACTTC.

The chain combines TRBV6-1 with TRBJ2-7; 12 bases match TRBD1. Germline trimming cut 6 bases from V and 3 bases from J; bases unmatched to any gene: 12. Germline-derived CDR1 and CDR2 are MNHNS and SASEGT. This CDR3 has 17 amino acids. This CDR3 is CASSHTGTGGAGYEQYF. CDR3 nucleotide sequence: TGTGCCAGCAGCCACACCGGGACAGGGGGCGCGGGCTACGAGCAGTACTTC.

This clonotype was recorded at least ten times. The V call is TRBV19, the J call TRBJ1-5; 9 nucleotides align to TRBD1. The ends lost 10 bases at V and 1 base at J; junction bases unmatched: 11. Germline-derived CDR1 and CDR2 are LNHDA and SQIVND (reference sequence). The CDR3 runs 16 residues. This CDR3 reads CATRGQGRVSNQPQHF. CDR3 nucleotide sequence: TGTGCCACCCGGGGACAGGGACGGGTAAGCAATCAGCCCCAGCATTTT.

This clonotype was detected ten times or more. This rearrangement joins TRBV28 to TRBJ2-7; TRBD2 matches 8 bases. V trimming: 4 bases; J trimming: 6 bases; junction bases outside the gene matches: 14. The CDR3 runs 16 residues. CDR1 is MDHEN and CDR2 is SYDVKM in the germline V gene. CDR3 DNA sequence: TGTGCCAGCAGTTCGGGGGGGGCAGTTCGCGCCGGCGAGCAGTACTTC. Encoded protein: CASSSGGAVRAGEQYF. The full variable domain, completed using reference TRBV28 and TRBJ2-7, is DVKVTQSSRYLVKRTGEKVFLECVQDMDHENMFWYRQDPGLGLRLIYFSYDVKMKEKGDIPEGYSVSREKKERFSLILESASTNQTSMYLCASSSGGAVRAGEQYFGPGTRLTVT.